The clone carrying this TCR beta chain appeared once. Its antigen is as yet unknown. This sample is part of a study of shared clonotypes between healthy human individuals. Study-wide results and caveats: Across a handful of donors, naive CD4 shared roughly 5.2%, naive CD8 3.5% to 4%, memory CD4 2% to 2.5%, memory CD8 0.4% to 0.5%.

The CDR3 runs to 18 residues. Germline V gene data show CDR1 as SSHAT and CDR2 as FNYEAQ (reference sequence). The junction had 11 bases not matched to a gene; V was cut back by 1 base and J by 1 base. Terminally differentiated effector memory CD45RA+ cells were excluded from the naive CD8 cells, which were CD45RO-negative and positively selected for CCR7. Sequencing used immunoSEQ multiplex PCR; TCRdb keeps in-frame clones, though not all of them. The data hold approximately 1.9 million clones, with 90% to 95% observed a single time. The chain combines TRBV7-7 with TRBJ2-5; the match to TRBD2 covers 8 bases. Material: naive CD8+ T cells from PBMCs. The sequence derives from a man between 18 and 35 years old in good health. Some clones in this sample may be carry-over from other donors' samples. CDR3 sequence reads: CASSLGNGGVRGQETQYF. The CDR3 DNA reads TGTGCCAGCAGCTTAGGGAACGGGGGGGTACGAGGCCAAGAGACCCAGTACTTC.